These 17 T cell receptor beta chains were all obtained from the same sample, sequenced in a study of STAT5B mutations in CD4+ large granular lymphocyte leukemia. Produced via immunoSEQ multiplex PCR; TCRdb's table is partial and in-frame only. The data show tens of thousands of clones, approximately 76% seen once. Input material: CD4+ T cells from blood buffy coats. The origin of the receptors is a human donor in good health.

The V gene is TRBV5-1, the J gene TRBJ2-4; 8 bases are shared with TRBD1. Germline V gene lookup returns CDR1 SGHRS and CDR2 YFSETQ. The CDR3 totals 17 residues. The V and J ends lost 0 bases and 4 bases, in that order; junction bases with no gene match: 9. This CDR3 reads CASSLGDRLGRKNIQYF. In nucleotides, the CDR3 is TGCGCCAGCAGCTTGGGGGACAGGCTGGGAAGAAAAAACATTCAGTACTTC.

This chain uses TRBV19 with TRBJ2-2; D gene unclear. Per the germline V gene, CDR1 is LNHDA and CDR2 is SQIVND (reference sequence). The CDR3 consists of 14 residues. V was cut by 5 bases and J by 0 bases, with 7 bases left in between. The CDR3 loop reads CASSGQSNTGELFF. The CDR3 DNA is TGTGCCAGTAGTGGGCAGTCGAACACCGGGGAGCTGTTTTTT.

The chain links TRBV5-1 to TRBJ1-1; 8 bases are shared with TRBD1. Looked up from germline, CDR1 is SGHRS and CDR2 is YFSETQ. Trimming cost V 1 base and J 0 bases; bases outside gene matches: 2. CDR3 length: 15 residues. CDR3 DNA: TGCGCCAGCAGCTTGATGGGACAGGTGAACACTGAAGCTTTCTTT. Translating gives CASSLMGQVNTEAFF.

CDR3: CASSYTRTGELFF. DNA of the CDR3: TGTGCCAGCAGTTACACCAGGACCGGGGAGCTGTTTTTT. The V gene is TRBV6-6, the J gene TRBJ2-2, with D unclear. The CDR3 is 13 residues long. CDR1 is MNHNY and CDR2 is SVGAGI in the germline V gene (reference sequence). V was clipped by 2 bases and J by 5 bases, with 6 bases between them.

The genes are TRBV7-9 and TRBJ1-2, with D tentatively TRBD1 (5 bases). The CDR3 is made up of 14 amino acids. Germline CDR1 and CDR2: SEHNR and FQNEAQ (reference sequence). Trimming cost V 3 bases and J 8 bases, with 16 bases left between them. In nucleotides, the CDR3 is TGTGCCAGCAGCTTCCGGGACGGCGTTTGGGGCTACACCTTC. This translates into CASSFRDGVWGYTF. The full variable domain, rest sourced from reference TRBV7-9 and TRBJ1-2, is DTGVSQNPRHKITKRGQNVTFRCDPISEHNRLYWYRQTLGQGPEFLTYFQNEAQLEKSRLLSDRFSAERPKGSFSTLEIQRTEQGDSAMYLCASSFRDGVWGYTFGSGTRLTVV.

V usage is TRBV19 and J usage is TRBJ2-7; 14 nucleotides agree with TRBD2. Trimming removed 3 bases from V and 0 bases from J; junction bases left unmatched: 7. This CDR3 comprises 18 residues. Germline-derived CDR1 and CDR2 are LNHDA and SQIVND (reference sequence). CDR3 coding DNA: TGTGCCAGTAGTATTGGTGGGACTAGCGGGGGCCGCTCCTACGAGCAGTACTTC. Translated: CASSIGGTSGGRSYEQYF.

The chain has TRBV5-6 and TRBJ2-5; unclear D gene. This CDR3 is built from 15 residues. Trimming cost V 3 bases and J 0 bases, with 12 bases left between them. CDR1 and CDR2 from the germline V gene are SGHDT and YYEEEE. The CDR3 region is CASSSIVPYQETQYF. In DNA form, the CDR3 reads TGTGCCAGCAGCTCAATCGTCCCGTACCAAGAGACCCAGTACTTC.

CDR3 loop: CASSELGVAGGETQYF. CDR3 DNA: TGTGCCAGCAGTGAACTCGGCGTAGCGGGGGGGGAGACCCAGTACTTC. The V and J genes are TRBV6-1 and TRBJ2-5, with 11 bases aligning to TRBD2. Germline loops: CDR1 MNHNS, CDR2 SASEGT. CDR3 length: 16 amino acids. V shed 2 bases, J shed 5 bases, and the junction held 7 bases outside the gene matches.

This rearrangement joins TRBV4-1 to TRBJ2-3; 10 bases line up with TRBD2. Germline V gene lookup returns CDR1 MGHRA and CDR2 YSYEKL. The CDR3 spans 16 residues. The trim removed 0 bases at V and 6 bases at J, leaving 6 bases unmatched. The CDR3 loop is CASSQETSGGADTQYF. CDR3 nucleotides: TGCGCCAGCAGCCAAGAAACGAGCGGGGGGGCGGATACGCAGTATTTT.

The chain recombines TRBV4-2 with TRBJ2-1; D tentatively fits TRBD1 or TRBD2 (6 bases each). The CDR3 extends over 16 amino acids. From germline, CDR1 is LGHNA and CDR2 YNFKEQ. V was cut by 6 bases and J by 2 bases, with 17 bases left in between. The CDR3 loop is CASSPGGGSAYNEQFF. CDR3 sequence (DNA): TGTGCCAGCAGTCCCGGGGGCGGAAGCGCCTACAATGAGCAGTTCTTC.

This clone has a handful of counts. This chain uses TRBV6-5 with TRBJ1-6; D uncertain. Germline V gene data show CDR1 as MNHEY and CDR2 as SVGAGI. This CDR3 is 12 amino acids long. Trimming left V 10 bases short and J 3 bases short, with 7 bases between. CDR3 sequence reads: CATARYNSPLHF. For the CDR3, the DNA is TGTGCCACGGCGCGCTATAATTCACCCCTCCACTTT.

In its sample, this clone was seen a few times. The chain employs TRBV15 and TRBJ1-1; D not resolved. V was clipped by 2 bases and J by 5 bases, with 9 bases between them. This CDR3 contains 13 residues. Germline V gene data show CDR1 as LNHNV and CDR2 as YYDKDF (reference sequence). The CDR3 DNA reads TGTGCCACCAGCAGATTGATTGGGACTGAAGCTTTCTTT. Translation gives CATSRLIGTEAFF.

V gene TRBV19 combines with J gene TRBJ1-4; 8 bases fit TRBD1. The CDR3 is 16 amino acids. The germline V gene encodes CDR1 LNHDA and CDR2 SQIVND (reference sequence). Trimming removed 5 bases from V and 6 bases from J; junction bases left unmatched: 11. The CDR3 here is CASSSPDRENDEKLFF. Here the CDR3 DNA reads TGTGCCAGTAGTTCTCCGGACAGGGAAAACGATGAAAAACTGTTTTTT.

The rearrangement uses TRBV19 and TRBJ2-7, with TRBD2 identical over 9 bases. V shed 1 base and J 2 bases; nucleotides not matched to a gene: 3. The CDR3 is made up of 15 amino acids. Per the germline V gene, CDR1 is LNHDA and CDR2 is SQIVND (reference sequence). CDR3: CASSIAAGGPYEQYF. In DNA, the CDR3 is TGTGCCAGTAGTATAGCGGCGGGGGGGCCCTACGAGCAGTACTTC.

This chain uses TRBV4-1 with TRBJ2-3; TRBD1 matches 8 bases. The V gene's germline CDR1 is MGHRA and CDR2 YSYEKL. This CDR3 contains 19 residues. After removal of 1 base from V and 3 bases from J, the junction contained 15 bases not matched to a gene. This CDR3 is CASSQGFREQGAGTDTQYF. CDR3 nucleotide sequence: TGCGCCAGCAGCCAAGGGTTTCGAGAGCAGGGGGCTGGGACAGATACGCAGTATTTT.

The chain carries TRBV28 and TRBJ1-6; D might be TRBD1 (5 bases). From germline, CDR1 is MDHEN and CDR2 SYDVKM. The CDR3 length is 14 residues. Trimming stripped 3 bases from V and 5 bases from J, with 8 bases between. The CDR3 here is CASSFPTDNSPLHF. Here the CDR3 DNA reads TGTGCCAGCAGTTTCCCGACAGATAATTCACCCCTCCACTTT.

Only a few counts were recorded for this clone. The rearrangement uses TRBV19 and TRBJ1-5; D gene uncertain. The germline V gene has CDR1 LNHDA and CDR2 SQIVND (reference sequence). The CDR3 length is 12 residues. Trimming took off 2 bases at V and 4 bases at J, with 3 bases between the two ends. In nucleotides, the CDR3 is TGTGCCAGTAGTATACGGAATCAGCCCCAGCATTTT. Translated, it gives CASSIRNQPQHF.